This is a list of T cell receptor beta chains from one sample in a study of cytomegalovirus exposure and HLA in healthy donors. This table comes from immunoSEQ multiplex PCR, and its TCRdb copy is limited to in-frame clones, with some not included. The repertoire has fewer than 80,000 clones, roughly three quarters of them found once; the top ten carry over 2.5%. The sequenced material came from PBMCs. Every receptor here comes from a man aged 18 to 29 in good health and CMV-seronegative. Both conserved end residues are part of each CDR3. The order of the fields is V gene, D gene, J gene, clone size, CDR3 protein, CDR3 DNA. The D gene is left open where the match is weak. Part of the rows lack a size; the others show once, few, many or a class for expanded clones.

>TRBV28|-|TRBJ2-1|-
CASTISPYNEQFF
TGTGCCAGCACCATTAGTCCCTACAATGAGCAGTTCTTC
>TRBV5-5|TRBD2|TRBJ2-3|-
CASSFLAGADTQYF
TGTGCCAGCAGCTTTCTAGCGGGGGCTGATACGCAGTATTTT
>TRBV19|-|TRBJ2-3|-
CASSMGQSLWDTQYF
TGTGCCAGTAGTATGGGGCAGTCGTTGTGGGATACGCAGTATTTT
>TRBV29-1|-|TRBJ2-5|-
CSAVARIQETQYF
TGCAGCGCCGTAGCACGGATCCAAGAGACCCAGTACTTC
>TRBV5-1|-|TRBJ1-3|once
CASSLGQSGNTIYF
TGCGCCAGCAGCTTGGGACAGTCTGGAAACACCATATATTTT
>TRBV11-2|TRBD2|TRBJ2-3|-
CASSPRVAGGRNGTDTQYF
TGTGCCAGCAGCCCACGGGTAGCGGGGGGGCGAAACGGCACAGATACGCAGTATTTT
>TRBV2|TRBD1|TRBJ1-1|-
CASRLGTGGDTEAFF
TGTGCCAGCAGGCTAGGGACAGGGGGGGACACTGAAGCTTTCTTT
>TRBV7-3|TRBD2|TRBJ2-7|once
CASSPEAGGTYEQYF
TGTGCCAGCAGCCCGGAAGCGGGGGGAACCTACGAGCAGTACTTC
>TRBV19|-|TRBJ1-3|once
CASSSTVDSGNTIYF
TGTGCCAGTAGCTCGACAGTCGACTCTGGAAACACCATATATTTT
>TRBV9|-|TRBJ1-3|once
CASSPVVGGAGNTIYF
TGTGCCAGCAGCCCAGTGGTCGGGGGAGCGGGAAACACCATATATTTT
>TRBV4-3|TRBD1|TRBJ1-2|few
CASSHQDIRTGGVGGYTF
TGCGCCAGCAGCCATCAAGATATTCGGACAGGGGGCGTCGGGGGCTACACCTTC
>TRBV19|TRBD2|TRBJ2-5|-
CASSILAGGAQYF
TGTGCCAGTAGTATCCTAGCGGGGGGGGCCCAGTACTTC
>TRBV6-5|-|TRBJ1-1|few
CASSYRGYTEAFF
TGTGCCAGCAGTTACAGGGGGTACACTGAAGCTTTCTTT
>TRBV19|TRBD1|TRBJ2-2|-
CASSSWTGVIGELFF
TGTGCCAGTAGTTCTTGGACAGGGGTTATCGGGGAGCTGTTTTTT
>TRBV10-3|-|TRBJ1-1|-
CAISESKTEVAFF
TGTGCCATCAGTGAGTCGAAGACAGAAGTGGCTTTCTTT
>TRBV2|-|TRBJ2-1|-
CAQPSGFEGGEQFF
TGTGCCCAGCCGTCGGGCTTTGAAGGAGGAGAGCAGTTCTTC
>TRBV7-3|TRBD1|TRBJ1-2|once
CASSLPGQGAFEYGYTF
TGTGCCAGCAGCTTACCGGGACAGGGGGCATTCGAATATGGCTACACCTTC
>TRBV14|-|TRBJ2-3|-
CASSQDSAGTSTDTQYF
TGTGCCAGCAGCCAAGATTCGGCAGGCACTAGCACAGATACGCAGTATTTT
>TRBV7-8|TRBD1|TRBJ1-1|few
CASSLGQGGNGRAFF
TGTGCCAGCAGCTTAGGACAGGGGGGAAACGGGCGAGCTTTCTTT
>TRBV28|TRBD1|TRBJ1-1|-
CASSEGQGKNEAFF
TGTGCCAGCAGTGAGGGACAGGGCAAGAATGAAGCTTTCTTT
>TRBV5-1|-|TRBJ1-2|-
CASSSSDTRNYGYTF
TGCGCCAGCAGCTCCTCGGACACCCGTAACTATGGCTACACCTTC
>TRBV28|TRBD1|TRBJ1-6|-
CASSEGGQGNSPLHF
TGTGCCAGCAGTGAAGGGGGACAGGGGAATTCACCCCTCCACTTT
>TRBV28|TRBD1|TRBJ1-1|once
CASSRRTGGFTEAFF
TGTGCCAGCAGTCGCCGGACAGGGGGGTTCACTGAAGCTTTCTTT
>TRBV7-2|TRBD1|TRBJ2-5|-
CASSPGQGVETQYF
TGTGCCAGCAGCCCCGGACAGGGGGTGGAGACCCAGTACTTC
>TRBV2|TRBD2|TRBJ2-2|few
CASSERGTGELFF
TGTGCCAGCAGTGAGCGGGGGACCGGGGAGCTGTTTTTT
>TRBV10-3|-|TRBJ2-3|-
CAISDHEGGVVSDTQYF
TGTGCCATCAGTGATCACGAGGGCGGGGTTGTTTCAGATACGCAGTATTTT
>TRBV6-5|-|TRBJ1-2|-
CASSYSPTPNYGYTF
TGTGCCAGCAGTTACTCCCCAACACCTAACTATGGCTACACCTTC
>TRBV4-1|-|TRBJ1-4|-
CASSQAGLLEEKLFF
TGCGCCAGCAGCCAAGCAGGGCTTTTGGAGGAAAAACTGTTTTTT
>TRBV7-3|-|TRBJ1-1|few
CASSPSGGNTEAFF
TGTGCCAGCAGCCCCTCGGGAGGTAACACTGAAGCTTTCTTT
>TRBV19|-|TRBJ1-6|-
CASSIGDSSSPLHF
TGTGCCAGTAGTATCGGCGACAGCTCCTCACCCCTCCACTTT
>TRBV5-5|-|TRBJ1-2|few
CASSFSSPQGGVYGYTF
TGTGCCAGCAGCTTCTCCAGCCCCCAGGGTGGGGTCTATGGCTACACCTTC
>TRBV7-2|TRBD2|TRBJ2-3|-
CASSFSGGYTDTQYF
TGTGCCAGCAGCTTTAGCGGGGGCTACACAGATACGCAGTATTTT
>TRBV7-9|TRBD2|TRBJ2-7|-
CASSPPGLGLYEQYF
TGTGCCAGCAGCCCGCCGGGACTAGGTCTCTACGAGCAGTACTTC
>TRBV30|TRBD1|TRBJ1-2|-
CAWSVMGQGGYTF
TGTGCCTGGAGTGTAATGGGACAGGGCGGCTACACCTTC
>TRBV5-4|-|TRBJ1-1|-
CASSLGVNPEAFF
TGTGCCAGCAGCTTGGGAGTGAACCCTGAAGCTTTCTTT
>TRBV6-1|-|TRBJ1-1|-
CASLSPIFEAFF
TGTGCCAGCCTAAGCCCGATTTTTGAAGCTTTCTTT
>TRBV7-8|-|TRBJ1-2|few
CASSNRVGYGYTF
TGTGCCAGCAGCAACAGGGTCGGCTATGGCTACACCTTC
>TRBV28|TRBD1|TRBJ2-5|-
CASRPIRDRGLKETQYF
TGTGCCAGCAGACCAATCCGGGACAGGGGGCTAAAAGAGACCCAGTACTTC
>TRBV28|TRBD1|TRBJ1-2|-
CASSSPGTANYGYTF
TGTGCCAGCAGTTCCCCCGGGACAGCTAACTATGGCTACACCTTC
>TRBV6-5|-|TRBJ1-2|-
CASGARRTYGYTF
TGTGCCAGCGGGGCTCGACGGACCTATGGCTACACCTTC
>TRBV11-3|-|TRBJ2-2|-
CASSPYPPLAIGTGELFF
TGTGCCAGCAGCCCATACCCGCCCCTAGCGATCGGCACCGGGGAGCTGTTTTTT
>TRBV7-9|TRBD1|TRBJ2-7|few
CASSATGGGYEQYF
TGTGCCAGCAGCGCGACAGGGGGCGGCTACGAGCAGTACTTC
>TRBV5-4|TRBD1|TRBJ1-4|once
CASSSQGAKTNEKLFF
TGTGCCAGCAGCTCCCAGGGGGCGAAGACTAATGAAAAACTGTTTTTT
>TRBV6-5|-|TRBJ2-2|-
CASSSSGELFF
TGTGCCAGCAGTTCGTCCGGGGAGCTGTTTTTT
>TRBV6-4|TRBD2|TRBJ2-3|-
CASRAGRYTDTQYF
TGTGCCAGTAGAGCGGGACGTTACACAGATACGCAGTATTTT
>TRBV10-3|-|TRBJ2-5|-
CAISEQDGKETQYF
TGTGCCATCAGTGAGCAGGACGGGAAAGAGACCCAGTACTTC
>TRBV9|-|TRBJ2-5|-
CASSTEQETQYF
TGTGCCAGCAGCACGGAGCAAGAGACCCAGTACTTC
>TRBV28|TRBD1|TRBJ1-2|-
CATRTGSYGYTF
TGTGCCACCAGGACAGGGAGCTATGGCTACACCTTC
>TRBV2|TRBD2|TRBJ2-3|-
CASRGWTSATDTQYF
TGTGCCAGCAGGGGGTGGACTAGCGCCACAGATACGCAGTATTTT
>TRBV6-1|-|TRBJ2-3|-
CASIRTPDTQYF
TGTGCCAGCATCAGAACGCCAGATACGCAGTATTTT
>TRBV7-2|-|TRBJ2-4|-
CASSPRGSQNIQYF
TGTGCCAGCAGCCCCCGGGGGAGCCAAAACATTCAGTACTTC